What follows are 20 T cell receptor beta chains derived from one specimen sequenced in a study of low-dose radiotherapy and immunotherapy resistance in tumors. Time point here: after trial treatment. The treatment: LDRT plus nivolumab, ipilimumab, low-dose cyclophosphamide and aspirin (RACIN trial). With TRAV- and TRBV-specific primers, first-strand cDNA was made, covering the alpha and beta chains. TCRs were amplified for 15 to 25 PCR cycles with a constant-region primer and V-primer adapter. TCRdb reprocessed the reads via MiXCR and lists one record per CDR3 protein. The sample records 100,000 or so distinct CDR3 sequences, less than 25% being singletons. The specimen comprised PBMCs, sampled after low-dose radiotherapy plus immunotherapy. These receptors all come from a male donor with prostate cancer.

As regards this clonotype: A single base separates this from a much larger clone, so it may be a read error. This chain links TRBV20-1 with TRBJ2-7, with TRBD2 as a possible D gene (6 bases). CDR1 and CDR2 (germline): DFQATT, SNEGSKA (reference sequence). CDR3 length equals 14 residues. The CDR3 DNA reads as TGCAGTCCTAGGGGACTTGTGACCCTTTACGAGCAGTACTTC. This codes for CSPRGLVTLYEQYF.

This clonotype showed up many times. This chain links TRBV5-5 with TRBJ2-7; D possibly matches TRBD1 or TRBD2 (5 bases each). CDR1 is SGHKS and CDR2 is YYEKEE in the germline V gene (reference sequence). The CDR3 length is 15 residues. The V end was cut by 0 bases, the J end by 2 bases, with 12 bases between. Here the CDR3 reads CASSLGGSNTYEQYF. The CDR3 nucleotides are TGTGCCAGCAGCTTGGGGGGGTCGAATACCTACGAGCAGTACTTC.

This clonotype occurred many times. The chain couples TRBV20-1 to TRBJ1-4; 7 bases line up with TRBD1. The CDR3 sequence is 16 residues long. CDR1 is DFQATT, CDR2 SNEGSKA, per germline (reference sequence). J lost 0 bases, V lost 0 bases, and 4 bases had no gene match. CDR3 protein: CSARDAGGATNEKLFF. The CDR3 nucleotides are TGCAGTGCTAGAGACGCAGGGGGGGCAACTAATGAAAAACTGTTTTTT.

This clonotype was observed many times. CDR3 in DNA: TGCGCCAGCAGTGAAGGGGAGGGGCCCTACGAGCAGTACTTC. Residues: CASSEGEGPYEQYF. The J gene is TRBJ2-7, the V gene TRBV10-2; 7 positions agree with TRBD2. The CDR3 runs to 14 residues. Germline V gene data show CDR1 as WSHSY and CDR2 as SAAADI. With V trimmed by 3 bases and J by 2 bases, 4 bases remained unmatched.

The sample holds many counts of this clonotype. This chain connects TRBV7-9 to TRBJ2-1; D gene ambiguous. CDR1 is SEHNR, CDR2 FQNEAQ, per germline (reference sequence). V was clipped by 5 bases and J by 15 bases, with 5 bases between them. The CDR3 runs to 8 residues. CDR3 in amino acids: CASSPGFF. The CDR3 DNA follows: TGTGCCAGCAGCCCCGGGTTCTTC.

The chain couples TRBV4-2 to TRBJ1-1, with no clear D. Trimming cost V 1 base and J 0 bases, with 9 bases left between them. Germline-derived CDR1 and CDR2 are LGHNA and YNFKEQ. The CDR3 is made up of 15 amino acids. The CDR3 DNA follows: TGTGCCAGCAGCCAAGGGGTACGGATGAACACTGAAGCTTTCTTT. Amino acid sequence: CASSQGVRMNTEAFF.

The chain uses TRBV11-2 and TRBJ1-1, with a tentative D call TRBD1 (5 bases). The CDR3 is 14 amino acids. The V gene's germline CDR1 is SGHAT and CDR2 FQNNGV. V was trimmed by 6 bases and J by 6 bases, leaving 17 bases between them. The CDR3 loop is CASRGFRDSPEAFF. The CDR3 DNA reads TGTGCCAGCAGGGGGTTTCGAGACAGCCCTGAAGCTTTCTTT. The entire variable domain, with the rest obtained from reference TRBV11-2 and TRBJ1-1, is as follows: EAGVAQSPRYKIIEKRQSVAFWCNPISGHATLYWYQQILGQGPKLLIQFQNNGVVDDSQLPKDRFSAERLKGVDSTLKIQPAKLEDSAVYLCASRGFRDSPEAFFGQGTRLTVV.

This clonotype has ten or more counts. The chain recombines TRBV30 with TRBJ2-5; D gene uncertain. The V end lost 5 bases, the J end lost 0 bases, and 4 bases lay between the germline ends. Germline loops: CDR1 GTSNPN, CDR2 SVGIG (reference sequence). This CDR3 has 11 amino acids. CDR3 nucleotide sequence: TGTGCCTGGGAATACCAAGAGACCCAGTACTTC. Protein product: CAWEYQETQYF.

On this clonotype: This likely traces to a read error, being one base from a far larger clone. This rearrangement joins TRBV9 to TRBJ2-7; no definite D call. Germline V gives CDR1 SGDLS, CDR2 YYNGEE. The CDR3 sequence is 14 residues long. V lost 0 bases to trimming and J lost 7 bases, with 14 bases between them. In DNA, the CDR3 is TGTGCCAGCAGCGTAGAGGGATTAACCAATGAGCAGTACTTC. Its translation: CASSVEGLTNEQYF.

This clonotype was seen at least ten times. The chain has TRBV6-5 and TRBJ1-6; D is unresolved. V was trimmed by 5 bases and J by 6 bases, leaving 8 bases between them. Per the germline V gene, CDR1 is MNHEY and CDR2 is SVGAGI. The CDR3 has 13 amino acids. CDR3 residues: CASSRGANSPLHF. In nucleotides, the CDR3 is TGTGCCAGCAGTCGGGGAGCTAATTCACCCCTCCACTTT.

The chain links TRBV2 to TRBJ1-5; TRBD1 matches 7 bases. With 5 bases clipped from V and 3 bases from J, the junction kept 7 bases outside the gene matches. The CDR3 runs 15 residues. CDR1 and CDR2 (germline): SNHLY, FYNNEI. The CDR3 spells CASSSPGQFNQPQHF. DNA of the CDR3: TGTGCCAGCAGTTCCCCGGGACAGTTCAATCAGCCCCAGCATTTT.

This clonotype showed up many times. The chain carries TRBV7-2 and TRBJ2-3; D not resolved. Trimming cost V 5 bases and J 2 bases, with 8 bases left between them. The CDR3 has 13 residues. Germline V lookup: CDR1 SGHTA, CDR2 FQGNSA. CDR3: CASSRMYTDTQYF. The CDR3 nucleotides are TGTGCCAGCAGCCGGATGTACACAGATACGCAGTATTTT.

This clonotype was seen repeatedly, ten times or more. The V gene is TRBV20-1, the J gene TRBJ1-2, with D unclear. V was clipped by 1 base and J by 8 bases, with 14 bases between them. This CDR3 comprises 13 residues. Germline V gene data show CDR1 as DFQATT and CDR2 as SNEGSKA (reference sequence). CDR3 in DNA: TGCAGTGCTAGAGGCCCGTCAAAGGAGGGCTACACCTTC. This translates into CSARGPSKEGYTF.

In this sample, this clonotype turned up many times. V is TRBV2 and J is TRBJ2-7; 8 bases map to TRBD1. V was pared by 0 bases and J by 6 bases, with 4 bases of the junction left unmatched. Germline V gene sequence: CDR1 SNHLY, CDR2 FYNNEI. This CDR3 is built from 14 residues. CDR3: CASSEATGGFEQYF. In DNA form, the CDR3 reads TGTGCCAGCAGTGAAGCCACAGGGGGTTTCGAGCAGTACTTC.

This clonotype has at least ten counts. The J gene is TRBJ1-6, the V gene TRBV30; D is undetermined. Germline assignment: CDR1 GTSNPN and CDR2 SVGIG (reference sequence). CDR3 size: 18 residues. V lost 2 bases and J lost 2, with 19 bases in between. The CDR3 DNA follows: TGTGCCTGGAGTCCCCTTGGAGCTCGCGGCGCCTATAATTCACCCCTCCACTTT. Translation gives CAWSPLGARGAYNSPLHF.

This clonotype was recorded at least ten times. The CDR3 bases are TGCAGCGTGCAACTTCCAGGGTTTTCGAGCACAGATACGCAGTATTTT. Protein product: CSVQLPGFSSTDTQYF. The chain links TRBV29-1 to TRBJ2-3; possibly TRBD1 for D (5 bases). Germline V gene lookup returns CDR1 SQVTM and CDR2 ANQGSEA. The ends were cut back, 6 bases at V and 0 bases at J, with 19 bases in the middle. The CDR3 extends over 16 amino acids.

This clonotype was counted at least ten times. This rearrangement joins TRBV7-8 to TRBJ2-7; no definite D call. This CDR3 contains 16 residues. Trimming removed 5 bases at V and 3 bases at J, with 20 bases between. CDR1 is SGHVS, CDR2 FQNEAQ, per germline. The CDR3 sequence: CASSASRLLPIYEQYF. DNA of the CDR3: TGTGCCAGCAGCGCCTCTCGTCTCCTACCGATCTACGAGCAGTACTTC.

This clonotype has at least ten counts. The V call is TRBV5-5, the J call TRBJ2-4, with a possible D match to TRBD2 (6 bases). Per the germline V gene, CDR1 is SGHKS and CDR2 is YYEKEE (reference sequence). With 3 bases removed from V and 3 bases from J, the gap between germline ends came to 22 bases. This CDR3 has 18 amino acids. The CDR3 nucleotides read TGTGCCAGCAGCTCGGGGGTTCGGGGTGATCGGGGCAAAAACATTCAGTACTTC. Translating it yields CASSSGVRGDRGKNIQYF.

The V and J genes are TRBV20-1 and TRBJ2-1; the D is unclear. The V end lost 3 bases, the J end lost 4 bases, and 16 bases lay between the germline ends. This CDR3 has 15 amino acids. The germline CDR1 and CDR2 sequences are DFQATT and SNEGSKA (reference sequence). The CDR3 protein is CSARAQARVYNEQFF. The CDR3 DNA reads TGCAGTGCTAGGGCCCAAGCAAGGGTTTACAATGAGCAGTTCTTC.

There are many counts of this clonotype. The J gene is TRBJ1-6, the V gene TRBV5-6, with 11 bases aligning to TRBD1. Losses at the gene ends were 4 bases for V and 10 bases for J; bases not matched to a gene: 4. This CDR3 contains 14 residues. Germline V CDR1 and CDR2: SGHDT, YYEEEE. The CDR3 is CASSPDRGPSPLHF. As DNA, the CDR3 is TGTGCCAGCAGCCCGGACAGGGGGCCCTCACCCCTCCACTTT.